These 30 T cell receptor beta chains were all obtained from the same sample, sequenced in a study of cytomegalovirus exposure and HLA in healthy donors. A multiplex PCR was run with 60 Vbeta primers and 13 Jbeta primers. Method: immunoSEQ multiplex PCR; TCRdb's copy keeps in-frame clones and lacks some. The sample contains about 180,000 clones, more than 75% of which appear only once. The sample consisted of PBMCs. Receptors were obtained from a woman in her 30s in good health and CMV-seropositive.

V usage is TRBV5-1 and J usage is TRBJ1-2; TRBD1 might be the D (6 bases). Germline-derived CDR1 and CDR2 are SGHRS and YFSETQ. V lost 0 bases, J lost 1 base, and 13 bases lay in between. The CDR3 spans 16 residues. The CDR3 DNA reads as TGCGCCAGCAGCTTGGTTACAGGGACGCTTAACTATGGCTACACCTTC. It encodes CASSLVTGTLNYGYTF.

The chain links TRBV7-2 to TRBJ1-2; TRBD1 matches at 7 bases. CDR3 size: 12 residues. CDR1 and CDR2 (germline): SGHTA, FQGNSA. V shed 7 bases, J shed 10 bases, and the junction held 9 bases outside the gene matches. In DNA form, the CDR3 reads TGTGCCAGCACCCCGGACAGGAGACACTACACCTTC. Translation gives CASTPDRRHYTF.

The chain combines TRBV2 with TRBJ2-1, with TRBD1 as a possible D gene (6 bases). This CDR3 comprises 15 residues. Trimming removed 6 bases at V and 0 bases at J, with 12 bases between. Germline V lookup: CDR1 SNHLY, CDR2 FYNNEI. CDR3 amino acids: CASRDGTSSYNEQFF. The CDR3 DNA reads TGTGCCAGCAGGGACGGGACAAGCTCCTACAATGAGCAGTTCTTC.

There are a few counts of this clone. This sequence joins TRBV19 and TRBJ2-1, with a weak D call TRBD2 (5 bases). The V and J ends lost 2 bases and 0 bases respectively, with 8 bases between them. CDR1 is LNHDA, CDR2 SQIVND, per germline (reference sequence). This CDR3 region has 15 residues. The CDR3 reads CASSISGSSYNEQFF. The CDR3 region has the DNA TGTGCCAGTAGTATATCGGGGAGCTCCTACAATGAGCAGTTCTTC.

The rearrangement links TRBV7-2 to TRBJ2-5; D might be TRBD1 (6 bases). The J call may be in error: the DNA end matches TRBJ2-7 better. The CDR3 is made up of 14 amino acids. Germline-derived CDR1 and CDR2 are SGHTA and FQGNSA. CDR3 sequence reads: CASSSGTLSYEQYF. For the CDR3, the DNA is TGTGCCAGCAGCTCCGGGACACTCTCCTACGAGCAGTACTTC.

The chain couples TRBV4-2 to TRBJ2-1; 8 bases align to TRBD2. V shed 1 base, J shed 12 bases, and the junction held 8 bases outside the gene matches. Germline-derived CDR1 and CDR2 are LGHNA and YNFKEQ. The CDR3 spans 14 residues. The CDR3, as DNA: TGTGCCAGCAGCCAAGGGGGGCACCGGGGGGGGCAGTTCTTC. As protein: CASSQGGHRGGQFF.

The chain combines TRBV27 with TRBJ1-2, with TRBD1 identical over 8 bases. CDR3 size: 13 residues. The germline CDR1 and CDR2 sequences are MNHEY and SMNVEV (reference sequence). With V trimmed by 6 bases and J by 7 bases, 7 bases remained unmatched. CDR3 bases: TGTGCCAGCAGCCTAGACAGGGGACTTGGCTACACCTTC. Protein product: CASSLDRGLGYTF.

There are a few counts of this clone. This rearrangement joins TRBV28 to TRBJ2-2, with 7 bases fitting TRBD1. The J segment lost 7 bases and the V segment lost 2 bases, leaving 10 bases of the junction unmatched. This CDR3 comprises 16 residues. Germline CDR1 reads MDHEN; CDR2 reads SYDVKM. The CDR3: CASSLDGRGNHGELFF. CDR3 sequence (DNA): TGTGCCAGCAGTTTAGACGGCAGGGGGAACCACGGGGAGCTGTTTTTT.

This clone was seen a handful of times. The chain has TRBV18 and TRBJ2-7; TRBD2 is a possible D gene (7 bases). There are 16 residues in the CDR3. The germline V gene encodes CDR1 KGHSH and CDR2 LQKENI. V gave up 3 bases and J gave up 0 bases, with 15 bases separating them. The CDR3 coding sequence is TGTGCCAGCTCACCGAGCCGGGGGGCGGCCTCCTACGAGCAGTACTTC. Translated, it gives CASSPSRGAASYEQYF.

Only a few counts were recorded for this clone. The chain couples TRBV10-3 to TRBJ1-1; tentative D call: TRBD1 (6 bases). Germline V gene sequence: CDR1 ENHRY, CDR2 SYGVKD. The CDR3 has 11 residues. V gave up 11 bases and J gave up 5 bases, with 12 bases separating them. The CDR3 DNA follows: TGTGCCCAATACAGGGTAACTGAAGCTTTCTTT. Translation: CAQYRVTEAFF.

CDR3 protein: CASSLEPGEGEQYF. The CDR3, as DNA: TGTGCCAGCAGCTTAGAACCAGGGGAGGGCGAGCAGTACTTC. This sequence joins TRBV7-6 and TRBJ2-7; tentatively, D is TRBD2 (7 bases). The CDR3 length is 14 residues. V was trimmed by 1 base and J by 6 bases, leaving 13 bases between them. Germline lookup yields CDR1 SGHVS and CDR2 FNYEAQ.

The rearrangement uses TRBV25-1 and TRBJ2-1; D is possibly TRBD1 (6 bases). The V end lost 4 bases, the J end lost 12 bases, and 13 bases lay between the germline ends. The CDR3 extends over 12 amino acids. CDR1 is MGHDK and CDR2 is SYGVNS in the germline V gene. The CDR3: CASSVNQGPQFF. CDR3 coding DNA: TGTGCCAGCAGTGTGAATCAGGGGCCGCAGTTCTTC.

The V and J genes are TRBV4-3 and TRBJ1-4; the D gene is possibly TRBD1 (6 bases). In germline, CDR1 is LGHNA, CDR2 YSLEER. The length of the CDR3 is 18 residues. Trimming left V 4 bases short and J 5 bases short, with 23 bases between. The CDR3, as DNA: TGCGCCAGCAGCCCCGGGGGGGGCAGAGCAGGTTGGAATGAAAAACTGTTTTTT. Amino acids: CASSPGGGRAGWNEKLFF.

The chain has TRBV7-9 and TRBJ1-4; the D gene is possibly TRBD1 (5 bases). The CDR3 contains 15 residues. Germline CDR1 reads SEHNR; CDR2 reads FQNEAQ (reference sequence). Trimming took off 3 bases at V and 3 bases at J, with 11 bases between the two ends. The CDR3, as DNA: TGTGCCAGCAGCTTGGGGGGACTCTCTAATGAAAAACTGTTTTTT. Its translation is CASSLGGLSNEKLFF. Filled out from reference TRBV7-9 and TRBJ1-4, the complete variable domain reads DTGVSQNPRHKITKRGQNVTFRCDPISEHNRLYWYRQTLGQGPEFLTYFQNEAQLEKSRLLSDRFSAERPKGSFSTLEIQRTEQGDSAMYLCASSLGGLSNEKLFFGSGTQLSVL.

The rearrangement links TRBV16 to TRBJ1-1, with 10 bases matching TRBD1. Germline V lookup: CDR1 KGHSY, CDR2 FQNENV. CDR3 length: 15 residues. Trimming at V came to 0 bases and at J to 3 bases, leaving 1 base not matched to a gene. In DNA form, the CDR3 reads TGTGCCAGCAGCCAATCGGGGACAGGGGACACTGAAGCTTTCTTT. This codes for CASSQSGTGDTEAFF.

The chain combines TRBV6-1 with TRBJ1-2; 10 nucleotides line up with TRBD1. V was clipped by 4 bases and J by 8 bases; unmatched bases: 7. This CDR3 is 14 amino acids long. The germline V gene encodes CDR1 MNHNS and CDR2 SASEGT. The chain's CDR3 is CASSGGQGYVGYTF. For the CDR3, the DNA is TGTGCCAGCAGTGGGGGACAGGGGTATGTGGGCTACACCTTC.

This chain links TRBV4-3 with TRBJ2-5; D may be TRBD2 (6 bases). Germline assignment: CDR1 LGHNA and CDR2 YSLEER. There are 13 residues in the CDR3. V lost 4 bases and J lost 7, with 13 bases in between. CDR3 protein: CASSPNRRGTQYF. DNA for the CDR3: TGCGCCAGCAGCCCTAACCGGAGGGGGACCCAGTACTTC.

The table lists this clone with a few counts. CDR3 DNA sequence: TGTGCCAGCAGTCGACAGGGCCTCTCCTACGAGCAGTACTTC. This gives the protein CASSRQGLSYEQYF. The chain links TRBV27 to TRBJ2-7; 7 bases line up with TRBD1. Trimming removed 5 bases from V and 0 bases from J; junction bases left unmatched: 4. The germline gives CDR1 MNHEY, CDR2 SMNVEV (reference sequence). This CDR3 has 14 residues.

J is TRBJ2-3 and V is TRBV4-2, with 8 bases fitting TRBD1. Trimming removed 4 bases from V and 0 bases from J; junction bases left unmatched: 6. From germline, CDR1 is LGHNA and CDR2 YNFKEQ. The CDR3 sequence is 16 residues long. Written as DNA, the CDR3 is TGTGCCAGCAGCCCCCGTGGACAGGGAAGCACAGATACGCAGTATTTT. The encoded protein is CASSPRGQGSTDTQYF.

The J gene is TRBJ1-5, the V gene TRBV7-9, with a weak D call TRBD1 (6 bases). Trimming took off 6 bases at V and 3 bases at J, with 9 bases between the two ends. Germline V gene sequence: CDR1 SEHNR, CDR2 FQNEAQ (reference sequence). CDR3 size: 13 residues. This CDR3 is CASRGQLNQPQHF. For the CDR3, the DNA is TGTGCCAGCAGAGGACAGCTCAATCAGCCCCAGCATTTT. Based on the CDR3 plus reference TRBV7-9 and TRBJ1-5, the full variable domain is DTGVSQNPRHKITKRGQNVTFRCDPISEHNRLYWYRQTLGQGPEFLTYFQNEAQLEKSRLLSDRFSAERPKGSFSTLEIQRTEQGDSAMYLCASRGQLNQPQHFGDGTRLSIL.

The chain recombines TRBV10-3 with TRBJ1-3, with D tentatively TRBD1 (6 bases). CDR1 ENHRY and CDR2 SYGVKD come from the germline V gene. The CDR3 sequence is 14 residues long. V dropped 6 bases and J dropped 4 bases, with 13 bases sitting between them. Here the CDR3 reads CAIRDTGKGNTIYF. As DNA, the CDR3 is TGTGCCATCAGGGACACAGGGAAGGGAAACACCATATATTTT.

This clone was seen more than once but under ten times. The chain employs TRBV6-5 and TRBJ2-3; D is uncertain. The CDR3 covers 15 residues. Germline V gives CDR1 MNHEY, CDR2 SVGAGI. V lost 4 bases and J lost 2, with 13 bases in between. The CDR3 reads CASSSLPTATDTQYF. CDR3 sequence (DNA): TGTGCCAGCAGTTCGTTGCCGACTGCCACAGATACGCAGTATTTT.

This sequence joins TRBV7-2 and TRBJ2-5; 8 positions match TRBD2. This CDR3 has 19 residues. Germline loops: CDR1 SGHTA, CDR2 FQGNSA. Trimming took 1 base from V and 3 from J; bases not matched to a gene: 16. CDR3 nucleotides: TGTGCCAGCAGCTTAGGCGTTCAGCGGGCTAGCGGGCACAAAGAGACCCAGTACTTC. Its protein product is CASSLGVQRASGHKETQYF.

The genes are TRBV2 and TRBJ2-2, with D hard to call. The CDR3 has 14 residues. V gave up 6 bases and J gave up 0 bases, with 8 bases separating them. Germline CDR1 and CDR2: SNHLY and FYNNEI. CDR3 sequence reads: CASRALANTGELFF. The CDR3 nucleotides are TGTGCCAGCAGGGCATTGGCGAACACCGGGGAGCTGTTTTTT.

The chain has TRBV4-1 and TRBJ2-7; perhaps TRBD2 as D (5 bases). The CDR3 length is 15 residues. Trimming took 3 bases from V and 2 from J, leaving 14 bases between them. Germline CDR1 is MGHRA and CDR2 is YSYEKL. This CDR3 reads CASSQAGVSAYEQYF. The CDR3 DNA is TGCGCCAGCAGCCAGGCCGGGGTGTCCGCCTACGAGCAGTACTTC.

This sequence joins TRBV7-2 and TRBJ1-2; 7 bases agree with TRBD1. The CDR3 has 15 residues. CDR1 and CDR2 (germline): SGHTA, FQGNSA. With V trimmed by 1 base and J by 4 bases, 6 bases remained unmatched. The CDR3 protein is CASSLGTGVSYGYTF. As DNA, the CDR3 is TGTGCCAGCAGCTTAGGAACAGGGGTCTCCTATGGCTACACCTTC.

This chain uses TRBV9 with TRBJ2-1; tentatively, D is TRBD2 (6 bases). Deletions cut 2 bases from V and 8 bases from J, with 17 bases between. Germline V lookup: CDR1 SGDLS, CDR2 YYNGEE. There are 15 residues in the CDR3. CDR3 DNA sequence: TGTGCCAGCAGCGTCACCGGGACTTTAGGCCATGAGCAGTTCTTC. Protein product: CASSVTGTLGHEQFF. The full variable domain, rest sourced from reference TRBV9 and TRBJ2-1, is DSGVTQTPKHLITATGQRVTLRCSPRSGDLSVYWYQQSLDQGLQFLIQYYNGEERAKGNILERFSAQQFPDLHSELNLSSLELGDSALYFCASSVTGTLGHEQFFGPGTRLTVL.

The chain carries TRBV7-8 and TRBJ2-3, with 12 positions matching TRBD2. V lost 6 bases to trimming and J lost 1 base; unmatched junction nucleotides: 17. CDR1 is SGHVS, CDR2 FQNEAQ, per germline. The CDR3 extends over 20 amino acids. CDR3 amino acids: CASSSEGTVLAGGRTDTQYF. CDR3 sequence (DNA): TGTGCCAGCAGTTCGGAGGGGACAGTACTAGCGGGGGGCCGCACAGATACGCAGTATTTT. Filled out from reference TRBV7-8 and TRBJ2-3, the complete variable domain reads GAGVSQSPRYKVAKRGQDVALRCDPISGHVSLFWYQQALGQGPEFLTYFQNEAQLDKSGLPSDRFFAERPEGSVSTLKIQRTQQEDSAVYLCASSSEGTVLAGGRTDTQYFGPGTRLTVL.

The chain recombines TRBV18 with TRBJ2-7; D possibly corresponds to TRBD2 (6 bases). With 5 bases removed from V and 7 bases from J, the gap between germline ends came to 12 bases. Per the germline V gene, CDR1 is KGHSH and CDR2 is LQKENI. The CDR3 has 12 amino acids. The DNA for the CDR3 is TGTGCCAGCTCAAAACGGGACTCTGAGCAGTACTTC. Protein product: CASSKRDSEQYF. Full variable domain (outside the CDR3, taken from reference TRBV18 and TRBJ2-7): NAGVMQNPRHLVRRRGQEARLRCSPMKGHSHVYWYRQLPEEGLKFMVYLQKENIIDESGMPKERFSAEFPKEGPSILRIQQVVRGDSAAYFCASSKRDSEQYFGPGTRLTVT.

This clone was found a few times. The genes are TRBV10-2 and TRBJ1-3; perhaps TRBD1 as D (5 bases). The germline V gene has CDR1 WSHSY and CDR2 SAAADI. This CDR3 comprises 13 residues. V lost 3 bases to trimming and J lost 8 bases, with 11 bases between them. Here the CDR3 DNA reads TGCGCCAGCAGTGAAGCAGGGAGGGACACCATATATTTT. Translated, it gives CASSEAGRDTIYF.